Reported below is one T cell receptor (beta chain). This clone was observed a handful of times. No antigen is known for it. Base qualities are not provided; no much larger clone lies one nucleotide away. The cohort consisted of 600 to 750 healthy bone marrow donors. At the time of sampling, every cohort member was nominally healthy, though immune exposures that went unrecorded were likely present. The donor was CMV seropositive and was included in the group of some 290 seropositive cohort members. Each donor provided a peripheral blood sample, and peripheral blood mononuclear cells were used for TCR beta sequencing. Genomic DNA was extracted from the blood cell samples with the Qiagen DNeasy Blood Extraction Kit. Reading the germline V gene (reference sequence) gives CDR1 MNHEY and CDR2 SMNVEV. Measured from the cysteine to the phenylalanine, the CDR3 is 16 residues long. Left in the record is the CDR3 DNA by itself, 48 bases read in frame from the first base. V is pruned by 5 bases and J by 2 bases, leaving 9 bases of the junction without a gene match.

The library came from the immunoSEQ multiplex PCR assay. For the multiplex PCR, a mixture combining 60 forward primers for TCR Vbeta segments and 13 reverse primers for TCR Jbeta segments was used. Amplification of the CDR3 region of rearranged TCR beta genes was performed with a multiplex PCR assay on genomic DNA. The Illumina HiSeq System was used to sequence the amplified TCR beta libraries as 87-base-pair reads. In the paper's pipeline: A later analysis tallied 75 million to 85 million unique TCR beta chains across the roughly 610 repertoires, and roughly 11 million of those chains were shared by two or more donors. To remove PCR and sequencing errors, raw reads were error-corrected and collapsed into unique sequences using a nearest-neighbor algorithm that merged closely related sequences. To assign V, D and J gene segments, CDR3 sequences were aligned to IMGT reference sequences. For a sequence to be retained, a match of at least six nucleotides to both a V gene segment and a J gene segment was required. A rearrangement was called productive if the CDR3 had no stop codons and remained in frame with V and J, and every other rearrangement was called non-productive. Following IMGT convention, CDR3 was defined as the stretch from the second conserved V-encoded cysteine to the conserved J-encoded phenylalanine. In an earlier analysis of around 640 of the donors, sequences lacking an unambiguous match to a single V gene segment were excluded. In an earlier analysis of approximately 560 of the donors, a V segment was called functional when productive rearrangements were above 56.7%, and segregating when the standard deviation between donors exceeded 5%. A statistical classification framework was developed to diagnose cytomegalovirus status using the catalog of TCR beta chain sequences. A later analysis assigned V and J genes by comparing TCR nucleotide sequences with IMGT/GENE-DB human TR gene sequences. Using the TCRdist pipeline, a later analysis assigned CDR3 sequences along with most-parsimonious VDJ recombination scenarios. In a later analysis, every TCR beta chain was defined by the combination of its CDR3 amino acid sequence and its V-gene family, and reads without a unique V-gene family were dropped. In a later analysis, 500 to 700 highly shared, low-generation-probability nucleotide sequences were removed to address suspected cross-contamination and a sequencing artifact. In a later analysis, a clonal expansion index for each public chain was calculated from normalized within-repertoire ranks of inferred template counts. A later analysis computed generation probabilities with a VDJ recombination model fitted to out-of-frame rearrangements, and checked the results against IGoR. A later analysis scored TCR-TCR, TCR-HLA and TCR-CMV co-occurrence with hypergeometric tests, applying a repertoire-size bias correction to TCR pairs. In a later analysis, false discovery rates were estimated by permuting HLA or CMV assignments 20 times. A later analysis grouped co-occurring TCRs with DBSCAN, adding TCRdist sequence similarity when clustering within HLA-allele-positive subsets. Repertoires with fewer than 30,000 or more than 120,000 public chains were left out of co-occurrence clustering, as were several repertoires with anomalous nucleotide sharing. TCRdb provides this immuneACCESS table in a form limited to in-frame rearrangements. Some clones are lacking; in checked studies, under half of them reflect an unresolved V gene, and why the rest are absent is not known. V and J calls and clone size follow that table, whereas D and trimming were derived from the DNA. The sample table shows roughly 170,000 clones, and approximately 85% are seen once. Under 5% of the sample comes from the top ten.

The data derive from a study of cytomegalovirus exposure and HLA in healthy donors (dated 2017 in TCRdb). With respect to the entire study: In an earlier analysis of roughly 500 of the donors, 250 to 350 Gb of sequence data and 117 million unique TCR beta sequences from some 170 million T cells were reported. To study patterns of TCR occurrence, a later analysis re-analyzed previously published TCR beta repertoires from 650 to 750 donors and added high-resolution HLA genotyping. Genome-wide SNP genotypes for about three fifths of the roughly 670 donors were used in a later genetic analysis, which treated that subset as a discovery cohort. The aim of the study was to test whether cataloging public T cell receptors could identify signatures of past pathogen exposure. Because of strong linkage in the cohort, a handful of DR-DQ haplotypes were treated as single units for association and clustering. Donor age, sex, ethnicity and CMV serostatus were compiled together with the repertoire data. All discovery cohort repertoires had been generated using a single sequencing platform. To predict cytomegalovirus infection status, the study combined high-throughput TCR immunosequencing, statistical association of individual TCRs with disease status, and machine learning. Using immunosequencing, the study profiled T cell repertoires from around 670 subjects and related those repertoires to cytomegalovirus serostatus. Class I and class II HLA loci were covered by the typing at four-digit resolution. On average, roughly 240,000 unique TCR beta nucleotide sequences were sequenced per donor among about 400 genotyped donors of the cohort, with roughly 18% of those sequences being non-productive. An early release covering 500 to 750 HLA-typed donors comprised about 290 gigabases of sequencing data and approximately 85 million unique TCR sequences. In the later analysis, no new phenotypic data were used to find candidate immune exposures; instead, reliance was placed on TCR beta sequences and their occurrence across donors. The number of donors typed differed by locus, with roughly 620-630 for A, B, C, DRB1 and DQB1, roughly 520 for DQA1, over 600 for DPA1, and approximately 470 for DPB1. The genetic ancestry cluster associated with self-reported Caucasian donors included 80% to 90% of the roughly 410 genotyped donors. An earlier analysis of a few hundred of the donors applied high-throughput TCR beta sequencing to assess whether each TCR beta V gene segment acted as functional or pseudogenic. Along with the approximately 600-subject first cohort, a separate validation cohort of over a hundred different subjects was used. The study at large found these results: In an earlier analysis of about 550 of the donors, most TCR beta V segments were observed in productive rearrangements about 87% or about 30% of the time, broadly matching IMGT annotations. In a later analysis, several top co-occurrence clusters were reported to appear linked to parvovirus B19, influenza, CMV and Epstein-Barr virus. A later analysis found that TCR association rates varied across HLA loci, with DRB1 alleles showing the most associated TCRs and HLA-C alleles the fewest. Specific HLA alleles were associated with over 15,000 TCR beta sequences at a false discovery rate of 0.05 in a later analysis. A cluster of highly shared sequence variants was judged likely to represent a technical artifact of the sequencing pipeline. Correlated functional status among segregating V segments might be attributable to linkage disequilibrium, but an unknown experimental factor could not be ruled out. Immune exposure information for the cohort was limited to CMV serostatus. The study listed 150 to 200 TCR beta chains as associated with cytomegalovirus. Some IMGT-functional V segments, including TRBV6-2 and TRBV6-3, could not be distinguished by the 87-base-pair reads and were therefore excluded. Three of the identified cytomegalovirus-associated TCR beta chains were confirmed in vitro to be specific for cytomegalovirus antigens. Most TCR sequences were seen in very few donors, while some public TCRs were found in many individuals. In a later genetic analysis, fewer N-insertions in productive TCRs were reported among donors in an Asian-associated ancestry cluster than the roughly 640-donor mean. Because HLA typing was unavailable for some donors at each locus, only the typed subset was used in association tests. When HLA alleles, especially DR and DQ, strongly co-occurred, TCR associations were difficult to assign to individual alleles. A later genetic analysis associated a missense DCLRE1C variant with V-gene and J-gene trimming of TCR beta chains, and an independent cohort replicated the association. It was suggested by the authors that the approach could potentially be generalized to other disease states and immunological phenotypes. A further reported finding was that TCR beta sequences accurately predicted the HLA-A and HLA-B alleles for most subjects in the first cohort. The classifier was reported to diagnose cytomegalovirus status with high specificity and sensitivity in both the original cohort and the validation cohort. Sequencing depth was assumed to be roughly uniform across donors in the presence/absence analyses, though that assumption may not hold. In a later analysis, HLA-associated TCR beta chains were found to be more clonally expanded and to have lower generation probabilities than equally common non-associated chains. Approximately 16 rarely observed V segments, including chromosome 9 orphons, were excluded from the earlier analysis of approximately 500 of the donors because counts were too low. A later analysis found that most CMV-associated TCR beta chains appeared HLA-restricted, with HLA associations seemingly driven largely by CMV exposure. Only TCR beta chains were sequenced in this cohort, and the absence of alpha or paired-chain data limited detectable features.

This sequence originates from a girl under 18 in good health and CMV-seropositive. The sequenced material came from PBMCs. The V and J genes are TRBV27 and TRBJ2-3; 8 nucleotides in the junction match TRBD1. The base sequence is TGTGCCAGCAGTCCCTGGACAGGGTCTAACACAGATACGCAGTATTTT. Protein translation: CASSPWTGSNTDTQYF.